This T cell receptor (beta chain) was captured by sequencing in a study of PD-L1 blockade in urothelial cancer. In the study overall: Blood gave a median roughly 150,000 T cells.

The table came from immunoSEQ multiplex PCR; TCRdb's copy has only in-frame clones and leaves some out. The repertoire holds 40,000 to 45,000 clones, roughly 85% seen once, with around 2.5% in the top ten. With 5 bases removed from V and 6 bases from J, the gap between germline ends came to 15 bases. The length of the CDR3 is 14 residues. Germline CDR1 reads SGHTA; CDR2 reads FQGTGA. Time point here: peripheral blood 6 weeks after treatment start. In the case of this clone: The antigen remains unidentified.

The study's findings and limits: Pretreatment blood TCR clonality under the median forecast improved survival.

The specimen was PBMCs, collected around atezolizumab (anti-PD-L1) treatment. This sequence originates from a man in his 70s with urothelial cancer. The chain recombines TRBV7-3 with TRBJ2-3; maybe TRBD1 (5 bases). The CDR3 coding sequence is TGTGCCAGCAGCCCCCGCCGACAGTCGGATACGCAGTATTTT. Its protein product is CASSPRRQSDTQYF.